A single sample gave rise to the 3 T cell receptor beta chains below, sequenced in a study of cytomegalovirus exposure and HLA in healthy donors (dated by TCRdb to 2016 to 2017). The protocol used for the library was the immunoSEQ multiplex PCR assay. The multiplex PCR relied on a mix of 60 forward primers for TCR Vbeta segments and 13 reverse primers for TCR Jbeta segments. What TCRdb holds here is the immuneACCESS table cut down to in-frame rearrangements. Part of the clones is not present; checked against another copy, under half of the missing clones reflect an unresolved V gene, and the others are unexplained. The sample data list 150,000 or so clones, and approximately 74% of these were observed just once. 6% to 8% of the sample belongs to the ten largest clones. Sequencing was done on a sample of PBMCs. These receptors were taken from a male donor in good health and CMV-seronegative.

This clone was seen more than once but under ten times. The V and J genes are TRBV29-1 and TRBJ2-3; possible D gene TRBD1, 5 bases. Per the germline V gene, CDR1 is SQVTM and CDR2 is ANQGSEA. There are 11 residues in the CDR3. The V and J ends lost 7 bases and 4 bases respectively, with 9 bases between them. The CDR3 nucleotides are TGCAGCGGTGGACATTCAGATACGCAGTATTTT. This encodes CSGGHSDTQYF.

Regarding this clone: An end of the junction does not agree with germline; a read error may underlie this. The chain has TRBV7-7 and TRBJ2-5; possibly TRBD2 for D (5 bases). CDR3 length equals 14 residues. Germline values: CDR1 SSHAT, CDR2 FNYEAQ (reference sequence). The CDR3 region is CASSLEVEGETQYF. Written as DNA, the CDR3 is TGTGCTAGCAGCTTAGAGGTAGAGGGAGAGACCCAGTACTTC. Full variable domain (outside the CDR3, taken from reference TRBV7-7 and TRBJ2-5): GAGVSQSPRYKVTKRGQDVTLRCDPISSHATLYWYQQALGQGPEFLTYFNYEAQPDKSGLPSDRFSAERPEGSISTLTIQRTEQRDSAMYRCASSLEVEGETQYFGPGTRLLVL.

This chain uses TRBV7-9 with TRBJ2-1; D unresolved. The CDR3 spans 12 residues. Germline V CDR1 and CDR2: SEHNR, FQNEAQ (reference sequence). Trimming took 8 bases from V and 1 from J, leaving 6 bases between them. CDR3: CASEASYNEQFF. As DNA, the CDR3 is TGTGCCAGCGAAGCATCCTACAATGAGCAGTTCTTC.